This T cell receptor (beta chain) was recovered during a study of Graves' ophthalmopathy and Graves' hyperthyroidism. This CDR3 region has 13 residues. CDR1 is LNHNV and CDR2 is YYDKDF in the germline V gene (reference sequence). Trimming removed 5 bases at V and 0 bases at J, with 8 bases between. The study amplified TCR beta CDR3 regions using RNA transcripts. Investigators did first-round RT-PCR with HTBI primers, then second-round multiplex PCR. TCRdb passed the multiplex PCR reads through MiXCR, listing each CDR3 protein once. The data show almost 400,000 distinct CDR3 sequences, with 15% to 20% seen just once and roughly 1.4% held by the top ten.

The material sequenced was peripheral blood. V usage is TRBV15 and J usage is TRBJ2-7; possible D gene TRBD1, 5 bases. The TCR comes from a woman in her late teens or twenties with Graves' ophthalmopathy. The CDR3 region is CATSFTGSYEQYF. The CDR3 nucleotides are TGTGCCACCAGCTTTACAGGCTCCTACGAGCAGTACTTC.